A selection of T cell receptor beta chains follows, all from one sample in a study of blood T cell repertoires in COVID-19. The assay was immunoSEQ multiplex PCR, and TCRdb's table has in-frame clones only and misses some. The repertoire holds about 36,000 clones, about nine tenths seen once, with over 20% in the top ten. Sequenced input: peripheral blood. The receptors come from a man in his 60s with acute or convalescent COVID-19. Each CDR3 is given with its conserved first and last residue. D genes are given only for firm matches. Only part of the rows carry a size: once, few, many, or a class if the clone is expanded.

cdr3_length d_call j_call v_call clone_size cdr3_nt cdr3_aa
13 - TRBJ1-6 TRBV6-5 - TGTGCCAGCAGCCCGCAAGCTAATTCACCCCTCCACTTT CASSPQANSPLHF
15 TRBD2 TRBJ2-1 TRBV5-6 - TGTGCCAGCAGCCAAGGACTAGCGGTGTACAATGAGCAGTTCTTC CASSQGLAVYNEQFF
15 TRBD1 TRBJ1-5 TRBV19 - TGTGCCAGTAGTGTCGGACAGGGGCGCAATCAGCCCCAGCATTTT CASSVGQGRNQPQHF
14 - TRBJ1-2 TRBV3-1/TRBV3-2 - TGTGCCAGCAGCCAAGATCGGGGGGGCGGCGGCTACACCTTC CASSQDRGGGGYTF
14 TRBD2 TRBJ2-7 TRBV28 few TGTGCCAGCAGTCACCCCGGGAGGAGGGGCGAGCAGTACTTC CASSHPGRRGEQYF
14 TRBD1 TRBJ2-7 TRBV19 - TGTGCCAGCGCCGCAAGACAGGGGGCTCTCGAGCAGTACTTC CASAARQGALEQYF
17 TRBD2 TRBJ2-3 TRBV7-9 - TGTGCCAGCAGCTTCGGCCCGGGGACTAGCGGGAGTTTCTGGCAGTATTTT CASSFGPGTSGSFWQYF
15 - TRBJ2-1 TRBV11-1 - TGTGCCAGCAGCTTGAGACGGAGCTCCTACAATGAGCAGTTCTTC CASSLRRSSYNEQFF
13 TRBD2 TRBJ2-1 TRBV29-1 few TGCAGCGTTCATGGCGGGAGTAACAATGAGCAGTTCTTC CSVHGGSNNEQFF
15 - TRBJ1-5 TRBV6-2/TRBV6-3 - TGTGCCAGCAGTTACAATGAGGGCGGGGGACAGCCCCAGCATTTT CASSYNEGGGQPQHF
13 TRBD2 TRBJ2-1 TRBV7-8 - TGTGCCAGCAACAGAGCGGGAGGGCGAGAGCAGTTCTTC CASNRAGGREQFF
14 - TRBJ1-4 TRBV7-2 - TGTGCCAGCAGCGCTACATACTCGGGTGAAAAACTGTTTTTT CASSATYSGEKLFF
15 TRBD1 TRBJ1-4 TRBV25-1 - TGTGCCAGCAGTGATCCGGGGCAGGGGGAGGAAAAACTGTTTTTT CASSDPGQGEEKLFF
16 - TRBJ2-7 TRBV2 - TGTGCCAGCAGCGCCAGAGGAAGGCGGAGCTCCTACGAGCAGTACTTC CASSARGRRSSYEQYF
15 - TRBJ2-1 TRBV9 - TGTGCCAGCAGCGTAGTTGCGCAGGGAGGAAATGAGCAGTTCTTC CASSVVAQGGNEQFF
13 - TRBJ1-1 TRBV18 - TGTGCCAGCTCACCGCGGGAGTTCACTGAAGCTTTCTTT CASSPREFTEAFF
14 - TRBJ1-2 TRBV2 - TGTGCCAGTCTCGAAGGACACAGCCACTATGGCTACACCTTC CASLEGHSHYGYTF
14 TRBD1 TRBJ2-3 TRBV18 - TGTGCCAGCTCACCAACAGGGGGCTCAGATACGCAGTATTTT CASSPTGGSDTQYF
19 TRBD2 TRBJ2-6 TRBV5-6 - TGTGCCAGCAGCTTGGAGACTAGCGGGAGCGTCGCTGGGGCCAACGTCCTGACTTTC CASSLETSGSVAGANVLTF
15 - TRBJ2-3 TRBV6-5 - TGTGCCAGCGCTACCGCGGACAGAAGCACAGATACGCAGTATTTT CASATADRSTDTQYF
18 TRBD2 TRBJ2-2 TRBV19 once TGTGCCAGTAGTCCTCGGACTAGCGGGAGATCCAACACCGGGGAGCTGTTTTTT CASSPRTSGRSNTGELFF
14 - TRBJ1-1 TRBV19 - TGTGCCAGTAGTATTGGGGCAGAACGCCCAGAAGTCCTCTTT CASSIGAERPEVLF
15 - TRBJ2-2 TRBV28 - TGTGCCAGCAGACTACCACCAACGAACACCGGGGAGCTGTTTTTT CASRLPPTNTGELFF
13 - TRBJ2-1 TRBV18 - TGTGCCAGCTCACCTTCTGCCTACAATGAGCAGTTCTTC CASSPSAYNEQFF
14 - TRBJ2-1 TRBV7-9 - TGTGCCAGCAGCCCCGGGCGAGCGGACAATGAGCAGTTCTTC CASSPGRADNEQFF
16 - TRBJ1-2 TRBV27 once TGTGCCAGCAGTTCGGCTGAGATGGCAGGCGCTTATGGCTACACCTTC CASSSAEMAGAYGYTF
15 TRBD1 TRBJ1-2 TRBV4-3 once TGCGCCAGCAGCCAAAAGGACAGGGGTGGCTATGGCTACACCTTC CASSQKDRGGYGYTF